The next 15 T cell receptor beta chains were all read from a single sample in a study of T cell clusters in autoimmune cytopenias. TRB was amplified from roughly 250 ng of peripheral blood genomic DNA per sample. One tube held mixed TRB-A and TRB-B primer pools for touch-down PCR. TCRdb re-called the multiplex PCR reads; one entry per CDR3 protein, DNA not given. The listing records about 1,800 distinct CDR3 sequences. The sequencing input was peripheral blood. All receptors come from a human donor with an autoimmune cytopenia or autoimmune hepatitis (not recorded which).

The CDR3 loop reads CASSLTPRLAGPGTDTQYF. The rearrangement uses TRBV7-2 and TRBJ2-3; TCRdb outputs TRBD2, but without DNA this stays unchecked. CDR3 length: 19 residues. Looked up from germline, CDR1 is SGHTA and CDR2 is FQGNSA.

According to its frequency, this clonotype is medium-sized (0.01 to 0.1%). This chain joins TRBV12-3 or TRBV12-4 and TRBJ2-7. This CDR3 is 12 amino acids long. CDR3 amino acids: CASSLGGVEQYF.

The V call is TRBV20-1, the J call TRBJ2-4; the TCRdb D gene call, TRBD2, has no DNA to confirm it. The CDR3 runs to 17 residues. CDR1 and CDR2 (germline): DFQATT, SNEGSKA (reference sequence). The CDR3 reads CSARAPPSGRAKNIQYF.

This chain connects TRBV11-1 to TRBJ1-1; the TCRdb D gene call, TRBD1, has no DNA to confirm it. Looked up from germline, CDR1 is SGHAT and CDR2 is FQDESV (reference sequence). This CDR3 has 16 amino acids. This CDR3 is CASSHSDQGLSMGAFF.

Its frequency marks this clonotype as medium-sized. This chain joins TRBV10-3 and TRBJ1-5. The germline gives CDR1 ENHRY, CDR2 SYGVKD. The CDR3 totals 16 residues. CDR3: CAISENGPRGNQPQHF.

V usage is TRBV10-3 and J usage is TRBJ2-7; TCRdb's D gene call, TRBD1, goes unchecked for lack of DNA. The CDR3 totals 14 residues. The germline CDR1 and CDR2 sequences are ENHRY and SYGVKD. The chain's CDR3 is CAISPTGESYEQYF.

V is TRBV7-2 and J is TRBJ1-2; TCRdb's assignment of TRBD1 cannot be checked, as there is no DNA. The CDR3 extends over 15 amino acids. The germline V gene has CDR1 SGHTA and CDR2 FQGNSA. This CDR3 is CASSLVWGTGDGYTF.

CDR3 region: CASSRERDLGRNTIYF. V gene TRBV4-1 combines with J gene TRBJ1-3. The CDR3 spans 16 residues. CDR1 is MGHRA and CDR2 is YSYEKL in the germline V gene.

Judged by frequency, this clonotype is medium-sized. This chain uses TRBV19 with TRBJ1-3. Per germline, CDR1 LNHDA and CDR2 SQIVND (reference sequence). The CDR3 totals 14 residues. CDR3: CASSRAERRNTIYF. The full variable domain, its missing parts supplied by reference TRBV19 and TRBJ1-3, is DGGITQSPKYLFRKEGQNVTLSCEQNLNHDAMYWYRQDPGQGLRLIYYSQIVNDFQKGDIAEGYSVSREKKESFPLTVTSAQKNPTAFYLCASSRAERRNTIYFGEGSWLTVV.

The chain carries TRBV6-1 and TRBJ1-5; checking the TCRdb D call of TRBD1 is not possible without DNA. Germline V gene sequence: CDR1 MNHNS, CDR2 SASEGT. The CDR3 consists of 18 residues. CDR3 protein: CASGYPDNQIYSNQPQHF.

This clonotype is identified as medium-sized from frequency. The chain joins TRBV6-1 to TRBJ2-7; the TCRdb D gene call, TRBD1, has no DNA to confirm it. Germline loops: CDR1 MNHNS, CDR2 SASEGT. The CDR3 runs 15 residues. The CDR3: CASSTGGQIAYEQYF.

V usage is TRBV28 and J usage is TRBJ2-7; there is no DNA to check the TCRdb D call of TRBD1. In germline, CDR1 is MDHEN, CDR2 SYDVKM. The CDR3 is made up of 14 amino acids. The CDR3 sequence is CASRKWDSSYEQYF. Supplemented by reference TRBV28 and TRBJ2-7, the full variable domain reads DVKVTQSSRYLVKRTGEKVFLECVQDMDHENMFWYRQDPGLGLRLIYFSYDVKMKEKGDIPEGYSVSREKKERFSLILESASTNQTSMYLCASRKWDSSYEQYFGPGTRLTVT.

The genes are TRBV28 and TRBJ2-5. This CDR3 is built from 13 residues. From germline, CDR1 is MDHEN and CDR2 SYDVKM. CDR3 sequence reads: CASSWRSQETQYF.

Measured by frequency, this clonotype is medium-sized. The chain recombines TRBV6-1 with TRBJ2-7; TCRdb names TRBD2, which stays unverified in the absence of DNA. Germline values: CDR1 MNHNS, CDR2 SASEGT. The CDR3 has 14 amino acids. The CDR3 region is CASSEAVPGREQYF.

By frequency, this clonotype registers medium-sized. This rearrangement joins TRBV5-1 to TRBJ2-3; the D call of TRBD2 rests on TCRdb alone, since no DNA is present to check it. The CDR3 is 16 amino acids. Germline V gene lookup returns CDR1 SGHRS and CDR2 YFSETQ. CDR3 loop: CASSFGVAGEWDTQYF.